The 26 T cell receptor beta chains given below trace back to one sample, sequenced in a study of shared clonotypes between healthy human individuals. The protocol was immunoSEQ multiplex PCR, while the TCRdb copy is restricted to in-frame clones and leaves out a portion. The repertoire consists of approximately 2.5 million clones, with roughly 93% occurring once and the leading ten covering approximately 0.35%. The source material was naive CD4+ T cells from PBMCs. The subset is: CD45RA+ positively selected. The receptors were sampled from a man between 18 and 35 years old in good health. Some clones in this sample may be carry-over from other donors' samples.

The chain carries TRBV10-3 and TRBJ2-6; tentatively, D is TRBD1 or TRBD2 (6 bases each). Germline V gives CDR1 ENHRY, CDR2 SYGVKD. V dropped 9 bases and J dropped 4 bases, with 13 bases sitting between them. The CDR3 loop spans 14 amino acids. CDR3 bases: TGTGCCATAGGAGGGGGGTCCGGGGCCAACGTCCTGACTTTC. It translates to CAIGGGSGANVLTF.

The chain links TRBV6-1 to TRBJ1-3; 11 bases fit TRBD1. Germline loops: CDR1 MNHNS, CDR2 SASEGT. The CDR3 length is 17 residues. V trimming: 4 bases; J trimming: 7 bases; junction bases outside the gene matches: 12. In DNA form, the CDR3 reads TGTGCCAGCAGTGTATCCCGGGACAGGGGGAAGCGGAACACCATATATTTT. Translated: CASSVSRDRGKRNTIYF.

V and J are TRBV5-1 and TRBJ2-7; tentatively, D is TRBD1 (6 bases). Germline lookup yields CDR1 SGHRS and CDR2 YFSETQ. V lost 4 bases and J 6 bases, leaving 23 bases between the germline ends. The CDR3 sequence is 16 residues long. CDR3: CASSVEAGTLGAEQYF. The CDR3 nucleotides are TGCGCCAGCAGCGTGGAAGCCGGGACCCTGGGGGCCGAGCAGTACTTC.

V usage is TRBV7-3 and J usage is TRBJ2-1, with D possibly being TRBD2 (6 bases). The CDR3 has 15 residues. Trimming cost V 6 bases and J 5 bases, with 17 bases left between them. Per germline, CDR1 SGHTA and CDR2 FQGTGA. CDR3 bases: TGTGCCAGCAGTCTCGGGAGTCCCAAAAACAATGAGCAGTTCTTC. Protein: CASSLGSPKNNEQFF.

Comments on this clone: The sample holds other DNA sequences that translate to the same CDR3. The chain recombines TRBV29-1 with TRBJ2-3; no reliable D call. Germline V lookup: CDR1 SQVTM, CDR2 ANQGSEA. V lost 3 bases and J lost 6, with 10 bases in between. This CDR3 is 12 amino acids long. CDR3 sequence reads: CSVDTSTDTQYF. CDR3 nucleotide sequence: TGCAGCGTTGATACCTCGACGGATACGCAGTATTTT.

Notes on this clone: Other DNA variants within this sample encode the same CDR3. This chain uses TRBV11-2 with TRBJ2-7; the match to TRBD2 covers 11 bases. The germline V gene has CDR1 SGHAT and CDR2 FQNNGV. The CDR3 loop spans 15 amino acids. V lost 1 base to trimming and J lost 3 bases; unmatched junction nucleotides: 2. Here the CDR3 reads CASSLGLAGNYEQYF. The CDR3 nucleotides read TGTGCCAGCAGCTTAGGACTAGCGGGAAACTACGAGCAGTACTTC.

The gene calls are TRBV5-1 and TRBJ2-2; 11 bases are shared with TRBD2. CDR1 is SGHRS, CDR2 YFSETQ, per germline. Germline trimming cut 5 bases from V and 0 bases from J; bases unmatched to any gene: 6. CDR3 length: 17 residues. CDR3 bases: TGCGCCAGCAGTACCCTAGCGGGAGGTTCGAACACCGGGGAGCTGTTTTTT. Protein: CASSTLAGGSNTGELFF.

V usage is TRBV6-1 and J usage is TRBJ2-7; 9 bases line up with TRBD2. Per germline, CDR1 MNHNS and CDR2 SASEGT. V lost 4 bases, J lost 2 bases, and 6 bases stayed unmatched. This CDR3 spans 15 amino acids. This chain's CDR3 is CASSGRLAEPYEQYF. In nucleotides, the CDR3 is TGTGCCAGCAGTGGGAGACTAGCGGAACCCTACGAGCAGTACTTC.

The V and J genes are TRBV6-1 and TRBJ2-1, with D perhaps being TRBD1 or TRBD2 (6 bases each). V was clipped by 8 bases and J by 12 bases, with 26 bases between them. CDR3 length: 15 amino acids. The germline CDR1 and CDR2 sequences are MNHNS and SASEGT. The CDR3 loop is CASLKTGQEGLGQFF. The CDR3 DNA reads as TGTGCCAGCCTAAAGACAGGCCAGGAGGGATTAGGGCAGTTCTTC.

The chain couples TRBV28 to TRBJ1-2; no firm D call. This CDR3 comprises 14 residues. V dropped 2 bases and J dropped 2 bases, with 9 bases sitting between them. Germline V CDR1 and CDR2: MDHEN, SYDVKM. The DNA of the CDR3 is TGTGCCAGCAGTTTAGTCAGGCGGAACTATGGCTACACCTTC. This sequence encodes CASSLVRRNYGYTF.

The chain links TRBV5-1 to TRBJ2-7; D gene uncertain. CDR1 is SGHRS and CDR2 is YFSETQ in the germline V gene. The CDR3 runs 13 residues. Trimming stripped 4 bases from V and 4 bases from J, with 12 bases between. This CDR3 is CASSAVPRYEQYF. In DNA, the CDR3 is TGCGCCAGCAGCGCCGTACCCAGATACGAGCAGTACTTC. Based on the CDR3 plus reference TRBV5-1 and TRBJ2-7, the full variable domain is KAGVTQTPRYLIKTRGQQVTLSCSPISGHRSVSWYQQTPGQGLQFLFEYFSETQRNKGNFPGRFSGRQFSNSRSEMNVSTLELGDSALYLCASSAVPRYEQYFGPGTRLTVT.

This rearrangement joins TRBV6-6 to TRBJ2-1; D remains ambiguous. The V end was cut by 2 bases, the J end by 10 bases, with 12 bases between. The CDR3 spans 13 residues. Germline values: CDR1 MNHNY, CDR2 SVGAGI (reference sequence). The CDR3 loop reads CASSYPQHREQFF. CDR3 nucleotide sequence: TGTGCCAGCAGTTACCCCCAGCATCGCGAGCAGTTCTTC.

The V and J genes are TRBV6-5 and TRBJ2-7, with TRBD2 matching 7 bases. J lost 6 bases, V lost 0 bases, and 8 bases had no gene match. The CDR3 loop spans 15 amino acids. The germline gives CDR1 MNHEY, CDR2 SVGAGI. The CDR3 region is CASSYSGGLAVEQYF. The CDR3, as DNA: TGTGCCAGCAGTTACTCCGGTGGCCTAGCGGTCGAGCAGTACTTC.

The chain is built from TRBV5-1 and TRBJ2-1, with a possible D match to TRBD1 (6 bases). V was cut by 4 bases and J by 6 bases, with 17 bases left in between. The germline V gene has CDR1 SGHRS and CDR2 YFSETQ. This CDR3 contains 15 residues. The CDR3 DNA follows: TGCGCCAGCAGCGCTGAGGGGTACAGGGCCAATGAGCAGTTCTTC. As protein: CASSAEGYRANEQFF. Looking up the rest from reference TRBV5-1 and TRBJ2-1 gives the full variable domain: KAGVTQTPRYLIKTRGQQVTLSCSPISGHRSVSWYQQTPGQGLQFLFEYFSETQRNKGNFPGRFSGRQFSNSRSEMNVSTLELGDSALYLCASSAEGYRANEQFFGPGTRLTVL.

J is TRBJ1-5 and V is TRBV11-2; the D is unclear. The germline gives CDR1 SGHAT, CDR2 FQNNGV. V was pared by 1 base and J by 0 bases, with 13 bases between. CDR3 length equals 17 residues. The CDR3 sequence is CASSLGRQIYSNQPQHF. The CDR3 nucleotides are TGTGCCAGCAGCTTAGGTAGGCAGATCTATAGCAATCAGCCCCAGCATTTT.

The rearrangement uses TRBV5-4 and TRBJ2-1, with 7 positions matching TRBD1. Trimming cost V 4 bases and J 1 base; bases outside gene matches: 8. This CDR3 has 16 residues. Germline-derived CDR1 and CDR2 are SGHNT and YYREEE (reference sequence). The DNA for the CDR3 is TGTGCCAGCAGCGGCGCAGGGGGATGGTCCTACAATGAGCAGTTCTTC. As protein: CASSGAGGWSYNEQFF.

Only one count was recorded for this clone. The J gene is TRBJ2-7, the V gene TRBV6-5; D gene unclear. Germline CDR1 reads MNHEY; CDR2 reads SVGAGI. Trimming removed 2 bases at V and 6 bases at J, with 5 bases between. The CDR3 runs 11 residues. The CDR3: CASSYEPEQYF. The CDR3 DNA reads as TGTGCCAGCAGTTACGAACCCGAGCAGTACTTC.

The chain recombines TRBV7-3 with TRBJ1-1; perhaps TRBD1 as D (5 bases). This CDR3 comprises 14 residues. Per germline, CDR1 SGHTA and CDR2 FQGTGA. Trimming removed 2 bases from V and 7 bases from J, with 14 bases in between. CDR3 residues: CASSLQGRVGEAFF. The CDR3 coding sequence is TGTGCCAGCAGCTTACAGGGTAGAGTTGGTGAAGCTTTCTTT. Filled out from reference TRBV7-3 and TRBJ1-1, the complete variable domain reads GAGVSQTPSNKVTEKGKYVELRCDPISGHTALYWYRQSLGQGPEFLIYFQGTGAADDSGLPNDRFFAVRPEGSVSTLKIQRTERGDSAVYLCASSLQGRVGEAFFGQGTRLTVV.

The J gene is TRBJ2-2, the V gene TRBV7-3; TRBD2 aligns across 13 bases. J lost 5 bases, V lost 4 bases, and 1 base had no gene match. The CDR3 contains 15 residues. The germline gives CDR1 SGHTA, CDR2 FQGTGA. The CDR3 DNA sequence: TGTGCCAGCAGCTCACTAGCGGGAGGGACCGGGGAGCTGTTTTTT. It yields the protein CASSSLAGGTGELFF.

The J gene is TRBJ2-7, the V gene TRBV19, with TRBD1 matching 7 bases. Germline V gene data show CDR1 as LNHDA and CDR2 as SQIVND (reference sequence). With 5 bases clipped from V and 5 bases from J, the junction kept 12 bases outside the gene matches. This CDR3 is built from 15 residues. CDR3 sequence reads: CASSPTRAQGDEQYF. The CDR3, as DNA: TGTGCCAGTAGTCCGACGAGGGCCCAGGGGGACGAGCAGTACTTC.

The CDR3, as DNA: TGCGCCAGCAGCTTGGGTTTGGGACTAGCGAACGAGCAGTACTTC. Protein product: CASSLGLGLANEQYF. The chain has TRBV5-1 and TRBJ2-7; 10 bases match TRBD2. Germline loops: CDR1 SGHRS, CDR2 YFSETQ. Trimming cost V 0 bases and J 5 bases; bases outside gene matches: 5. The CDR3 spans 15 residues.

V and J are TRBV27 and TRBJ2-1, with TRBD1 matching 8 bases. This CDR3 is 16 amino acids long. The germline gives CDR1 MNHEY, CDR2 SMNVEV (reference sequence). Trimming cost V 6 bases and J 2 bases; bases outside gene matches: 9. CDR3 sequence: CASRIAGGSTYNEQFF. CDR3 DNA: TGTGCCAGCAGGATAGCAGGGGGCAGTACCTACAATGAGCAGTTCTTC.

About this clone itself: Distinct nucleotide sequences in the sample also encode this CDR3. The chain employs TRBV5-1 and TRBJ1-4; 7 nucleotides align to TRBD1. The germline gives CDR1 SGHRS, CDR2 YFSETQ. The trim removed 2 bases at V and 8 bases at J, leaving 6 bases unmatched. This CDR3 has 14 residues. The CDR3 sequence is CASSLGQAGEKLFF. CDR3 sequence (DNA): TGCGCCAGCAGCTTAGGACAGGCGGGAGAAAAACTGTTTTTT.

V is TRBV2 and J is TRBJ1-1; D remains unclear. The CDR3 runs to 14 residues. Deletions cut 8 bases from V and 1 base from J, with 14 bases between. Germline CDR1 is SNHLY and CDR2 is FYNNEI. The CDR3 nucleotides read TGTGCCAGCGCCGCAAGGCCCGAGAACACTGAAGCTTTCTTT. It codes for CASAARPENTEAFF.

On this clone itself: Because the CDR3's place on the DNA is in doubt, the DNA is left out and the CDR3 is given as listed by TCRdb. V usage is TRBV5-4 and J usage is TRBJ1-4. The CDR3 length is 12 residues, termini included. CDR1 and CDR2 (germline): SGHNT, YYREEE (reference sequence). This CDR3 reads CASSFGAGSGIF.

The chain uses TRBV28 and TRBJ2-1; D perhaps matches TRBD1 (6 bases). Looked up from germline, CDR1 is MDHEN and CDR2 is SYDVKM. The V end was cut by 6 bases, the J end by 11 bases, with 20 bases between. CDR3 length equals 14 residues. DNA for the CDR3: TGTGCCAGCAGGGGATCCCTGGACAGTTTGAAGCAGTTCTTC. Amino acids: CASRGSLDSLKQFF.